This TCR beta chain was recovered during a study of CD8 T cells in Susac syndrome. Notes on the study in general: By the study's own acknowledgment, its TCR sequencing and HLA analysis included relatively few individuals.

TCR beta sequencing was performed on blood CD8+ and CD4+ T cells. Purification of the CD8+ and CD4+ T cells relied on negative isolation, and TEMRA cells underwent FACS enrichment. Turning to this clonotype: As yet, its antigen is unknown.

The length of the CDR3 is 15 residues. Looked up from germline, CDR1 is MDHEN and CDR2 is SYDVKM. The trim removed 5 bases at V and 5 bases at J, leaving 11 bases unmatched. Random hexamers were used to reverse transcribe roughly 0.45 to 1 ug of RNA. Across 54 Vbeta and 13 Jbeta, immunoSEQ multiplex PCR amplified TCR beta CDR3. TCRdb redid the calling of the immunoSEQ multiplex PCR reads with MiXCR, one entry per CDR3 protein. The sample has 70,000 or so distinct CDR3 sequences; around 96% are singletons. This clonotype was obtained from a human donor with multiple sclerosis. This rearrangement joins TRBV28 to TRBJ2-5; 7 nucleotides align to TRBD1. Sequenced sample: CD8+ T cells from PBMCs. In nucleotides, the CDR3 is TGTGCCAGCAGTCCCTTCGACAGGGTCGGCGAGACCCAGTACTTC. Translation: CASSPFDRVGETQYF.